Presented here are 8 T cell receptor beta chains from one specimen sequenced in a study of shared clonotypes between healthy human individuals (dated by TCRdb to the early 2020s). Libraries were prepared through the immunoSEQ multiplex PCR assay. Held by TCRdb, this immuneACCESS table contains in-frame sequences only and omits some clones. Under half of the omission traces to an unresolved V gene where checked; the cause of the rest is unknown. Recorded for this sample are some 1,900,000 clones; around 96% of them occurred a single time. 1% to 1.5% of the sample goes to the ten largest clones. For the CD8 naive samples, CD45RO-negative cells were positively selected for CCR7, yielding a CD45RA+CCR7+ population from which TemRA cells were excluded. Sequenced sample: naive CD8+ T cells sorted from blood. Per the publication, the cell subset or site label means: CD45RA+CCR7+. The origin of the receptors is a man younger than 35 in good health.

This chain connects TRBV2 to TRBJ2-1, with TRBD2 identical over 9 bases. This CDR3 region has 15 residues. The V and J ends lost 4 bases and 5 bases, in that order; junction bases with no gene match: 6. Germline V gene lookup returns CDR1 SNHLY and CDR2 FYNNEI. As DNA, the CDR3 is TGTGCCAGCAGTGCCTTAGCGGGAGTCAACAATGAGCAGTTCTTC. It is translated as CASSALAGVNNEQFF. Filled out from reference TRBV2 and TRBJ2-1, the complete variable domain reads EPEVTQTPSHQVTQMGQEVILRCVPISNHLYFYWYRQILGQKVEFLVSFYNNEISEKSEIFDDQFSVERPDGSNFTLKIRSTKLEDSAMYFCASSALAGVNNEQFFGPGTRLTVL.

This clone has just one count. This sequence joins TRBV5-4 and TRBJ2-2; D is possibly TRBD1 (6 bases). V lost 0 bases, J lost 1 base, and 7 bases lay in between. Germline-derived CDR1 and CDR2 are SGHNT and YYREEE (reference sequence). CDR3 length: 15 amino acids. The CDR3 DNA sequence: TGTGCCAGCAGCTTGGGGGGGCTGAACACCGGGGAGCTGTTTTTT. It specifies CASSLGGLNTGELFF. The full variable domain, with the rest looked up from reference TRBV5-4 and TRBJ2-2, is ETGVTQSPTHLIKTRGQQVTLRCSSQSGHNTVSWYQQALGQGPQFIFQYYREEENGRGNFPPRFSGLQFPNYSSELNVNALELDDSALYLCASSLGGLNTGELFFGEGSRLTVL.

The chain couples TRBV21-1 to TRBJ1-2; the tabulated D call, TRBD1, remains unverified against the DNA. TRBV21-1 is a recognized pseudogene. This CDR3 has 14 amino acids. The CDR3 is CASSKEGQGNGYTF. CDR3 DNA: TGTGCCAGCAGCAAAGAGGGACAGGGTAATGGCTACACCTTC.

This clone was detected only once. The chain employs TRBV27 and TRBJ1-6; D might be TRBD1 (5 bases). The CDR3 spans 14 residues. Per the germline V gene, CDR1 is MNHEY and CDR2 is SMNVEV (reference sequence). V was clipped by 7 bases and J by 6 bases, with 13 bases between them. CDR3 region: CASTFGGSNSPLHF. CDR3 sequence (DNA): TGTGCCAGCACCTTCGGGGGGTCTAATTCACCCCTCCACTTT.

This chain uses TRBV28 with TRBJ1-5, with unresolved D. The V end was cut by 8 bases, the J end by 6 bases, with 20 bases between. Germline V gene sequence: CDR1 MDHEN, CDR2 SYDVKM. The CDR3 sequence is 15 residues long. The CDR3 region is CASDRKGEGSQPQHF. The CDR3 DNA follows: TGTGCCAGCGATAGAAAAGGAGAGGGTAGTCAGCCCCAGCATTTT.

The chain uses TRBV9 and TRBJ1-3; TRBD1 matches at 8 bases. CDR1 is SGDLS and CDR2 is YYNGEE in the germline V gene. V shed 3 bases, J shed 0 bases, and the junction held 8 bases outside the gene matches. The CDR3 sequence is 17 residues long. CDR3 DNA sequence: TGTGCCAGCAGCGAGGGGACAGGTGGTTACTCTGGAAACACCATATATTTT. Residues: CASSEGTGGYSGNTIYF.

The chain links TRBV10-3 to TRBJ2-2; 10 bases map to TRBD1. The trim removed 2 bases at V and 7 bases at J, leaving 7 bases unmatched. In germline, CDR1 is ENHRY, CDR2 SYGVKD. The CDR3 covers 16 residues. Here the CDR3 reads CAISEPGTGEVGELFF. As DNA, the CDR3 is TGTGCCATCAGTGAGCCCGGGACAGGGGAGGTCGGGGAGCTGTTTTTT.

The genes are TRBV4-3 and TRBJ2-5, with 7 bases matching TRBD2. Germline CDR1 and CDR2: LGHNA and YSLEER. V was clipped by 0 bases and J by 1 base; unmatched bases: 5. The CDR3 loop spans 16 amino acids. CDR3 loop: CASSQDAGASQETQYF. In nucleotides, the CDR3 is TGCGCCAGCAGCCAAGACGCGGGAGCCAGCCAAGAGACCCAGTACTTC.